This T cell receptor (beta chain) was recorded in a study of cytomegalovirus exposure and HLA in healthy donors. Background on the study: Drawn from HLA-typed donors, tens of millions of unique TCRs were held in an early data release.

Whereas donors were nominally healthy upon sampling, unrecorded immune exposures were probable. V was clipped by 0 bases and J by 7 bases; unmatched bases: 4. The CDR3 is 15 residues long. The V gene's germline CDR1 is SGHRS and CDR2 YFSETQ. Study-wide points: Researchers reported from a later analysis that most CMV-associated TCR beta chains appeared HLA-restricted. Most subjects had HLA-A and HLA-B alleles reportedly predicted accurately by TCR beta sequences.

With 60 Vbeta and 13 Jbeta primers, the PCR was carried out. Only in-frame clones appear in the TCRdb table, and some are missing; sequencing was by immunoSEQ multiplex PCR. Of roughly 200,000 clones in the sample, 85% were seen once. Details on this clone: The antigen remains unidentified.

This sequence originates from a woman in her fifties or sixties in good health and CMV-seronegative. Sequencing was done on a sample of PBMCs. V is TRBV5-1 and J is TRBJ2-1; 10 bases map to TRBD2. The CDR3: CASSLGSGGVNEQFF. In DNA, the CDR3 is TGCGCCAGCAGCTTGGGAAGCGGGGGGGTAAATGAGCAGTTCTTC. The full variable domain, its missing parts supplied by reference TRBV5-1 and TRBJ2-1, is KAGVTQTPRYLIKTRGQQVTLSCSPISGHRSVSWYQQTPGQGLQFLFEYFSETQRNKGNFPGRFSGRQFSNSRSEMNVSTLELGDSALYLCASSLGSGGVNEQFFGPGTRLTVL.